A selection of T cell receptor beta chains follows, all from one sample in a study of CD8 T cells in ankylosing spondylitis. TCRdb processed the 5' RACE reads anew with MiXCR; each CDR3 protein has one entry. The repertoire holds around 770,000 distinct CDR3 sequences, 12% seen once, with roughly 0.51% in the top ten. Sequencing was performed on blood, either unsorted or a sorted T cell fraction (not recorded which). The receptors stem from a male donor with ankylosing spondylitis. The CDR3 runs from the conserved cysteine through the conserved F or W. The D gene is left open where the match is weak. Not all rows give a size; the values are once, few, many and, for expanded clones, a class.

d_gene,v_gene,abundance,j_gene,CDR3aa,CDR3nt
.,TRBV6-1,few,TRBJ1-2,CASIPSGKGNGYTF,TGTGCCAGCATCCCAAGCGGGAAGGGGAATGGCTACACCTTC
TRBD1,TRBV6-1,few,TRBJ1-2,CASSPGQENSYTF,TGTGCCAGCAGCCCGGGACAGGAAAACAGCTACACCTTC
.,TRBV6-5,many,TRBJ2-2,CASRGGTGELFF,TGTGCCAGCAGGGGTGGCACCGGGGAGCTGTTTTTT
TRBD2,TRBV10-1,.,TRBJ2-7,CASSESKDWDYPYEQYF,TGCGCCAGCAGTGAGTCGAAGGATTGGGACTACCCTTACGAGCAGTACTTC
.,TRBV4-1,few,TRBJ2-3,CASSRLLAPPASTDTQYF,TGCGCCAGCAGCCGGCTCCTGGCACCACCTGCGAGCACAGATACGCAGTATTTT
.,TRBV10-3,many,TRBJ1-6,CAISDIPNSPLHF,TGTGCCATCAGTGACATACCTAATTCACCCCTCCACTTT
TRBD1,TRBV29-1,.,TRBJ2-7,CSVLTGDRGSYEQYF,TGCAGCGTACTAACCGGTGACAGGGGGTCCTACGAGCAGTACTTC
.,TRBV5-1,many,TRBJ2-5,CASSPASGGGKETQYF,TGCGCCAGCAGCCCCGCTAGCGGAGGGGGAAAAGAGACCCAGTACTTC
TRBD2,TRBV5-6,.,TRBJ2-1,CASSKGTSGSYNEQFF,TGTGCCAGCAGCAAGGGGACTAGCGGCTCCTACAATGAGCAGTTCTTC
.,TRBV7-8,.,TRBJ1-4,CASRRGNVEKLFF,TGTGCCAGCAGACGAGGGAACGTTGAAAAACTGTTTTTT
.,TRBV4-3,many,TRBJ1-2,CASSQDMRANYGYTF,TGCGCCAGCAGCCAAGATATGAGGGCGAACTATGGCTACACCTTC
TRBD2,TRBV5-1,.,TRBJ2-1,CASSPGQTSGTGEQFF,TGCGCCAGCAGCCCGGGACAGACTAGCGGGACGGGTGAGCAGTTCTTC
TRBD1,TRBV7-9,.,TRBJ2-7,CASSLANPDRTYEQYF,TGTGCCAGCAGCTTAGCTAACCCGGACAGGACCTACGAGCAGTACTTC
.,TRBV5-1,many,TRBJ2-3,CASSLAASTDTQYF,TGTGCCAGCAGCTTAGCCGCTAGCACAGATACGCAGTATTTT
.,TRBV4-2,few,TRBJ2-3,CASSQVGREADTQYF,TGTGCCAGCAGCCAAGTAGGAAGAGAGGCAGATACGCAGTATTTT
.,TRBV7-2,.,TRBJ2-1,CASTGAAPYNEQFF,TGTGCCAGCACGGGGGCGGCCCCTTACAATGAGCAGTTCTTC
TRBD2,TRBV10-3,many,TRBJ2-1,CAISGLAGGGEQFF,TGTGCCATCAGTGGGCTAGCGGGAGGCGGTGAGCAGTTCTTC
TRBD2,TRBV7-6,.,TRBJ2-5,CASSLSGSWETQYF,TGTGCCAGCAGCTTAAGCGGGAGCTGGGAGACCCAGTACTTC
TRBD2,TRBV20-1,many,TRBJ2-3,CSHRGRGTDTQYF,TGCAGTCACCGCGGGAGGGGGACAGATACGCAGTATTTT
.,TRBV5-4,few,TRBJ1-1,CASSLSKGSTEAFF,TGTGCCAGCAGCTTGTCGAAAGGCAGTACTGAAGCTTTCTTT
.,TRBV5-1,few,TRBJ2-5,CASTPAQGETQYF,TGCGCCAGCACCCCCGCACAGGGTGAGACCCAGTACTTC
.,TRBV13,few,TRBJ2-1,CASRYYLTYNEQFF,TGTGCCAGCAGATACTACCTAACCTACAATGAGCAGTTCTTC
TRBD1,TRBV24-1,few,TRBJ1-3,CATSDPGQEGDSGNTIYF,TGTGCCACCAGTGACCCGGGACAGGAGGGTGACTCTGGAAACACCATATATTTT
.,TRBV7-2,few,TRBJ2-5,CASSNGLGETQYF,TGTGCCAGCAGCAACGGGCTGGGGGAGACCCAGTACTTC
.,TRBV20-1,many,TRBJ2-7,CSASRADRPDYEQYF,TGCAGTGCTAGCCGCGCGGACAGACCCGACTACGAGCAGTACTTC
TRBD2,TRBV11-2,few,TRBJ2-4,CASSSRIGGSNPGGIQYF,TGTGCCAGCAGCTCGAGGATCGGCGGGTCAAACCCGGGGGGCATTCAGTACTTC
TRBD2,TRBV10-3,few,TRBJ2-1,CATETSGRAPIF,TGTGCCACAGAGACTAGCGGGAGGGCCCCTATCTTC
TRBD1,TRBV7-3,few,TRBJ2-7,CASSPDRQGTGEQYF,TGTGCCAGCAGTCCGGATCGACAGGGGACGGGTGAGCAGTACTTC
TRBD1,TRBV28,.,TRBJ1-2,CASSLPTDGQGKSYTF,TGTGCCAGCAGTTTACCCACTGACGGACAGGGGAAAAGCTACACCTTC
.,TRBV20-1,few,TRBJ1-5,CSARELVRLSNQPQHF,TGCAGTGCTAGAGAACTGGTAAGGCTTAGCAATCAGCCCCAGCATTTT
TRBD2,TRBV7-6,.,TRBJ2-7,CASSKEGPSGINSYEQYF,TGTGCCAGCAGCAAAGAAGGTCCTAGCGGGATCAACTCCTACGAGCAGTACTTC
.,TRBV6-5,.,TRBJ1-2,CASSSGRGVNGYTF,TGTGCCAGCAGTTCGGGAAGGGGAGTGAATGGCTACACCTTC
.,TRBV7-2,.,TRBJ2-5,CASSLALIGGQETQYF,TGTGCCAGCAGCTTAGCGCTCATCGGGGGTCAAGAGACCCAGTACTTC
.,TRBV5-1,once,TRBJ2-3,CASKFEASTDTQYF,TGCGCCAGCAAATTCGAGGCGAGCACAGATACGCAGTATTTT
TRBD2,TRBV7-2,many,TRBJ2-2,CASSLDTSVTRTGELFF,TGTGCCAGCAGCTTGGATACTAGCGTAACCCGGACCGGGGAGCTGTTTTTT
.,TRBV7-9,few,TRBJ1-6,CASSFLSPISPLHF,TGTGCCAGCAGCTTTTTATCCCCTATTTCACCCCTCCACTTT
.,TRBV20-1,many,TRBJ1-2,CSARASSYTGYTF,TGCAGTGCTAGAGCTTCCTCTTACACGGGCTACACCTTC
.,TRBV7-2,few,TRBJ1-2,CASNLQVLANYGYTF,TGTGCCAGCAACCTACAGGTTCTAGCTAACTATGGCTACACCTTC
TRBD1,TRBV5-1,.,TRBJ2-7,CASSFRQGAVEQYF,TGCGCCAGCAGCTTCCGACAGGGGGCGGTGGAGCAGTACTTC
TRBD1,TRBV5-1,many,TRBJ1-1,CASSPGQGSTEAFF,TGCGCCAGCAGCCCCGGACAGGGTAGCACTGAAGCTTTCTTT
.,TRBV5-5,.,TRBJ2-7,CASSRGALDWVQYF,TGTGCCAGCAGCCGGGGGGCATTGGACTGGGTGCAGTACTTC
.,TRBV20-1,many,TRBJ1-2,CSARDSAREGYTF,TGCAGTGCTAGAGATTCTGCCAGGGAGGGCTACACCTTC
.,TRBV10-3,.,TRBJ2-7,CAISESLASYEQYF,TGTGCCATCAGTGAGTCACTAGCCTCCTACGAGCAGTACTTC
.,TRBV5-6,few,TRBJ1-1,CASSSDTDGPLNAFF,TGTGCCAGCAGCTCCGACACGGACGGACCGCTGAATGCTTTCTTT
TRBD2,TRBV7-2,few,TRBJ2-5,CASSLGWTSGSEETQYF,TGTGCCAGCAGCTTAGGTTGGACTAGCGGGAGTGAGGAGACCCAGTACTTC
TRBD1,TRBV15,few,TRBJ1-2,CATSRVLGQEDYGYTF,TGTGCCACCAGCAGAGTGCTGGGACAGGAGGACTATGGCTACACCTTC